The rows below give T cell receptor beta chains drawn from one sample of a study of identical twins. TCRdb re-analysed the 5' RACE reads in MiXCR, keeping a single row per CDR3 protein. The table lists 410,000 or so distinct CDR3 sequences, about a fifth of them singletons, with 12% in the top ten. The specimen was naive T cells sorted from blood. The source is a man aged 50 to 60 in good health. CDR3s include the opening cysteine and the closing phenylalanine or tryptophan. D genes are given only for firm matches. Rows may omit the clone size; those that give it use once, few, many or a size class.

clone_size	v_call	j_call	d_call	cdr3_nt	cdr3_aa
many	TRBV20-1	TRBJ1-1	NA	TGCAGTGCTAGGCCCCGCGGGGGAACTGAAGCTTTCTTT	CSARPRGGTEAFF
few	TRBV7-2	TRBJ2-1	NA	TGTGCCAGCAGGACAGGTCACTCCAACTACAATGAGCAGTTCTTC	CASRTGHSNYNEQFF
NA	TRBV20-1	TRBJ2-7	NA	TGCAGTGCTAGAGATGGAAGGGGGGCGCATCACGAGCAGTACTTC	CSARDGRGAHHEQYF
NA	TRBV28	TRBJ1-5	NA	TGTGCCAGCAGTTTAAGGGGGGCGGGCAATCAGCCCCAGCATTTT	CASSLRGAGNQPQHF
many	TRBV5-6	TRBJ2-1	TRBD1	TGTGCCAGCAGCGGGACAGGGTCCAATGAGCAGTTCTTC	CASSGTGSNEQFF
few	TRBV20-1	TRBJ2-7	NA	TGCAGTGCTAGAGACTCTCCAAGGCCCTACGAGCAGTACTTC	CSARDSPRPYEQYF
few	TRBV20-1	TRBJ2-1	NA	TGCAGTGCTAGAGATTCTTCGGGGGCCTCCTACAATGAGCAGTTCTTC	CSARDSSGASYNEQFF
NA	TRBV7-2	TRBJ2-7	NA	TGTGCCAGCAGCTTCTCCGGGGCTCCGTCGTACGAGCAGTACTTC	CASSFSGAPSYEQYF
NA	TRBV12-3/TRBV12-4	TRBJ2-7	TRBD2	TGTGCCAGCAGTTTTGCGGGAGTTGGCTACGAGCAGTACTTC	CASSFAGVGYEQYF
NA	TRBV20-1	TRBJ2-3	NA	TGCAGTGCAACTGGGGACTCCGGAGGTGATACGCAGTATTTT	CSATGDSGGDTQYF
NA	TRBV7-2	TRBJ1-6	NA	TGTGCCAGCAGGGGTAGGGGTTACTATAATTCACCCCTCCACTTT	CASRGRGYYNSPLHF
many	TRBV18	TRBJ2-1	TRBD2	TGTGCCAGCAGCCCGGGGACTAGCTACAATGAGCAGTTCTTC	CASSPGTSYNEQFF
many	TRBV4-1	TRBJ1-4	TRBD1	TGCGCCAGCAGCCGGATGGTGGGACAGGAAAATGAAAAACTGTTTTTT	CASSRMVGQENEKLFF
NA	TRBV20-1	TRBJ2-7	NA	TGCAGTGCTAGTTCTAGCACACTACCCTACGAGCAGTACTTC	CSASSSTLPYEQYF